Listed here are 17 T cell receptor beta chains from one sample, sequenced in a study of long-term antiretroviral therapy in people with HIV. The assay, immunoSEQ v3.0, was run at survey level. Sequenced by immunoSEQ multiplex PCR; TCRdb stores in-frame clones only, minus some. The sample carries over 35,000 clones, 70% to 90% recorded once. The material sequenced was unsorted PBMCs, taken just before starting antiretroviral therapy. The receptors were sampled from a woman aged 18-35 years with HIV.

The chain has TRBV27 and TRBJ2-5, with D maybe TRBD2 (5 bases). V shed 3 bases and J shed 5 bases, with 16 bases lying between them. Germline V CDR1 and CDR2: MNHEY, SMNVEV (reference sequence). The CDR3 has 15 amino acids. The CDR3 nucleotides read TGTGCCAGCAGTTTGGACGGACTCCTCATGGAGACCCAGTACTTC. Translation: CASSLDGLLMETQYF.

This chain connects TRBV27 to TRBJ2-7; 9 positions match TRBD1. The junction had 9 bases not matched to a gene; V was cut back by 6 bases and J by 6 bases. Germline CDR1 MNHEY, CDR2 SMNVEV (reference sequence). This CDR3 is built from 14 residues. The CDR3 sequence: CASSLRQGGAEQYF. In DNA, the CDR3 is TGTGCCAGCAGCCTGAGACAGGGGGGAGCCGAGCAGTACTTC.

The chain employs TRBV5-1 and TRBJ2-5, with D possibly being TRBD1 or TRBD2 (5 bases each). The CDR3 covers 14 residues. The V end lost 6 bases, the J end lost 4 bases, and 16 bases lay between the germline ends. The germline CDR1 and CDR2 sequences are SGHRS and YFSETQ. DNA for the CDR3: TGCGCCAGCAATAGGCTGGGGGATCGAGAGACCCAGTACTTC. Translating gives CASNRLGDRETQYF.

The CDR3 reads CASSLAVVAGVYEQYF. The CDR3 DNA reads as TGTGCCAGCAGCTTAGCGGTGGTAGCGGGAGTATACGAGCAGTACTTC. The V and J genes are TRBV7-2 and TRBJ2-7, with 9 bases fitting TRBD2. J lost 4 bases, V lost 0 bases, and 7 bases had no gene match. This CDR3 has 16 residues. Germline V lookup: CDR1 SGHTA, CDR2 FQGNSA.

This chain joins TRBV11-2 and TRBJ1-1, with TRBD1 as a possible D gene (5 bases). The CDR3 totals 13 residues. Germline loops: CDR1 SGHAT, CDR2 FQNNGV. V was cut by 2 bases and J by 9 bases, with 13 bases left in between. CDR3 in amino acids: CASSLSNRPKAFF. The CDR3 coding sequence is TGTGCCAGCAGCTTATCCAACAGGCCTAAAGCTTTCTTT.

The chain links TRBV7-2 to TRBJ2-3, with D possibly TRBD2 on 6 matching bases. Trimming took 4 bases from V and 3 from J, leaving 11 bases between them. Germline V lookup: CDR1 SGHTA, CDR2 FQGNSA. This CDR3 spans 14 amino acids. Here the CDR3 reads CASSSSGATDTQYF. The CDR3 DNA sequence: TGTGCCAGCAGCTCGTCGGGAGCTACAGATACGCAGTATTTT.

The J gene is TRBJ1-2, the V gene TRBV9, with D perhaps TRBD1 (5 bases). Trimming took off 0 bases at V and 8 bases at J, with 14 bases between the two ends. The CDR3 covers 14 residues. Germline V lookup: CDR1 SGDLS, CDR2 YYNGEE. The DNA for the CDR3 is TGTGCCAGCAGCGTAGATGGGGGGTTGAGCGGCTACACCTTC. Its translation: CASSVDGGLSGYTF.

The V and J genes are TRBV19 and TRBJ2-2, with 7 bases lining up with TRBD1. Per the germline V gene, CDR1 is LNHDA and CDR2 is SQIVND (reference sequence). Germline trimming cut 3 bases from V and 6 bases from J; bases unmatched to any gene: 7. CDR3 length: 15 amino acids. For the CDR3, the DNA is TGTGCCAGTAGTATTAGACAGGGAATAGCCGGGGAGCTGTTTTTT. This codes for CASSIRQGIAGELFF.

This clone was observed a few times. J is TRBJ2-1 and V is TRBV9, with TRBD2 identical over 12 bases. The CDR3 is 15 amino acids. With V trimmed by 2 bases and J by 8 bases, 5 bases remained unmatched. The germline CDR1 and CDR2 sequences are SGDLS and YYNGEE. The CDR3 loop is CASSVASGRGDEQFF. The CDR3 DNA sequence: TGTGCCAGCAGCGTTGCTAGCGGGAGGGGAGATGAGCAGTTCTTC.

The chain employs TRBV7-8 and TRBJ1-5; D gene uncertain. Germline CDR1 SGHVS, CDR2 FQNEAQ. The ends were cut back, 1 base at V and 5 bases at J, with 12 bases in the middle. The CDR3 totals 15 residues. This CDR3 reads CASSLVGGVDQPQHF. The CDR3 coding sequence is TGTGCCAGCAGCTTAGTTGGAGGAGTGGATCAGCCCCAGCATTTT.

The CDR3 bases are TGTGCCAGCAGTTACTGGGACAGGGGGGACACCGGGGAGCTGTTTTTT. Translated, it gives CASSYWDRGDTGELFF. V and J are TRBV6-5 and TRBJ2-2; 11 bases are shared with TRBD1. The CDR3 has 16 residues. The germline gives CDR1 MNHEY, CDR2 SVGAGI. The trim removed 1 base at V and 3 bases at J, leaving 1 base unmatched.

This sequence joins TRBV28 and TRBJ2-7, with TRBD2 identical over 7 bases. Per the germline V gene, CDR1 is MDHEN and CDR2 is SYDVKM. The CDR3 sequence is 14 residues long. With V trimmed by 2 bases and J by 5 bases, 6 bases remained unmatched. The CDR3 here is CASSLIAGRHEQYF. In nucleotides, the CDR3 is TGTGCCAGCAGTTTAATAGCGGGTAGGCACGAGCAGTACTTC.

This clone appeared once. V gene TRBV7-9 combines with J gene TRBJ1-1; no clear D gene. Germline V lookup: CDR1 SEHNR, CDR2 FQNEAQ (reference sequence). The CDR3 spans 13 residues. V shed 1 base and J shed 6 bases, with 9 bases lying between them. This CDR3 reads CASSLDPGSEAFF. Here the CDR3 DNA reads TGTGCCAGCAGCTTAGACCCGGGCTCTGAAGCTTTCTTT.

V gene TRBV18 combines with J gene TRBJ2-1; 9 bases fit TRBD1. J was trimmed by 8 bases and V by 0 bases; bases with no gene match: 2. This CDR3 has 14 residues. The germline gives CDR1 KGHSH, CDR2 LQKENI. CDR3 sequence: CASSPPTGGDEQFF. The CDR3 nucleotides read TGTGCCAGCTCACCACCGACAGGGGGGGATGAGCAGTTCTTC.

CDR3 nucleotide sequence: TGTGCCAGCAGCTATTCGGGGGGAAACGAGCAGTACTTC. Translating it yields CASSYSGGNEQYF. The rearrangement uses TRBV7-6 and TRBJ2-7, with 7 bases that match TRBD2. With 4 bases clipped from V and 5 bases from J, the junction kept 5 bases outside the gene matches. Germline V gene sequence: CDR1 SGHVS, CDR2 FNYEAQ. The CDR3 loop spans 13 amino acids.

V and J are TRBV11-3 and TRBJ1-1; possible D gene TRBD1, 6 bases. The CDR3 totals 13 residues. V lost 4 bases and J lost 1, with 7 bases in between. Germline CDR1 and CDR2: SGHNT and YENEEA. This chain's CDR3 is CASSWTENTEAFF. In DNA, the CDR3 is TGTGCCAGCAGCTGGACAGAGAACACTGAAGCTTTCTTT.

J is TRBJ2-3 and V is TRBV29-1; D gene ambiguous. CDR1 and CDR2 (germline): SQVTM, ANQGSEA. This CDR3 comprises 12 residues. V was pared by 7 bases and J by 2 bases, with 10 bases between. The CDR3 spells CSAGVPTDTQYF. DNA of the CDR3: TGCAGCGCTGGAGTGCCCACAGATACGCAGTATTTT.